The 18 T cell receptor beta chains below were found in one sample sequenced in a study of blood T cell repertoires in COVID-19. Here immunoSEQ multiplex PCR was the method, and the copy in TCRdb shows in-frame clones only, minus some. The profile shows roughly 67,000 clones, about 86% of them singletons. The sequenced sample was peripheral blood. The receptors here all came from a man aged 50-59 years with active COVID-19.

V gene TRBV7-3 combines with J gene TRBJ2-1; 9 nucleotides match TRBD1. Per germline, CDR1 SGHTA and CDR2 FQGTGA. The ends lost 4 bases at V and 6 bases at J; junction bases unmatched: 10. The CDR3 extends over 16 amino acids. The CDR3 DNA sequence: TGTGCCAGCAGCTCACTACCGGGACAGGGAGGCAATGAGCAGTTCTTC. Translating it yields CASSSLPGQGGNEQFF.

V gene TRBV6-5 combines with J gene TRBJ2-3; D gene unclear. The CDR3 runs 14 residues. From germline, CDR1 is MNHEY and CDR2 SVGAGI. The V and J ends lost 6 bases and 4 bases respectively, with 14 bases between them. For the CDR3, the DNA is TGTGCCAGCAGAAGGTCCCTCGAGGCAGATACGCAGTATTTT. This gives the protein CASRRSLEADTQYF.

The J gene is TRBJ2-1, the V gene TRBV12-3 or TRBV12-4; tentatively, D is TRBD2 (5 bases). V dropped 2 bases and J dropped 9 bases, with 11 bases sitting between them. This CDR3 region has 13 residues. CDR3 sequence (DNA): TGTGCCAGCAGTTTATTTGCCGAGGGTGAGCAGTTCTTC. Its translation is CASSLFAEGEQFF.

The J gene is TRBJ2-3, the V gene TRBV11-3, with TRBD1 identical over 10 bases. The junction had 6 bases not matched to a gene; V was cut back by 5 bases and J by 4 bases. The germline CDR1 and CDR2 sequences are SGHNT and YENEEA. This CDR3 has 15 amino acids. The CDR3 DNA is TGTGCCAGCAGCACCAGACAGGGGGCTGCAGATACGCAGTATTTT. Translating gives CASSTRQGAADTQYF.

V is TRBV6-6 and J is TRBJ2-7, with 9 bases aligning to TRBD1. The J segment lost 3 bases and the V segment lost 2 bases, leaving 5 bases of the junction unmatched. CDR1 and CDR2 (germline): MNHNY, SVGAGI (reference sequence). The length of the CDR3 is 15 residues. The CDR3 protein is CASSYADRGGYEQYF. In nucleotides, the CDR3 is TGTGCCAGCAGTTACGCCGACAGGGGGGGCTACGAGCAGTACTTC.

The rearrangement joins TRBV7-8 to TRBJ2-3, with TRBD1 identical over 9 bases. CDR3 length equals 14 residues. CDR1 is SGHVS, CDR2 FQNEAQ, per germline. J lost 5 bases, V lost 5 bases, and 5 bases had no gene match. CDR3 nucleotide sequence: TGTGCCAGCAGCAGGACAGGGGCCCTAGATACGCAGTATTTT. It codes for CASSRTGALDTQYF.

The rearrangement joins TRBV4-2 to TRBJ2-2, with 11 positions matching TRBD1. V was pared by 6 bases and J by 4 bases, with 13 bases of the junction left unmatched. The length of the CDR3 is 18 residues. From germline, CDR1 is LGHNA and CDR2 YNFKEQ. Here the CDR3 reads CASRGGTTGTGGTGELFF. The DNA for the CDR3 is TGTGCCAGCAGGGGGGGAACAACCGGGACAGGGGGCACCGGGGAGCTGTTTTTT.

The chain carries TRBV7-2 and TRBJ1-6; D not certain. V lost 0 bases, J lost 8 bases, and 11 bases lay in between. CDR1 and CDR2 from the germline V gene are SGHTA and FQGNSA. The CDR3 has 15 residues. CDR3 loop: CASSLAERWDSPLHF. The DNA for the CDR3 is TGTGCCAGCAGCTTAGCGGAGAGGTGGGATTCACCCCTCCACTTT.

The chain is built from TRBV15 and TRBJ2-7, with a tentative D call TRBD2 (6 bases). The CDR3 is 15 residues long. The germline V gene encodes CDR1 LNHNV and CDR2 YYDKDF (reference sequence). V was shortened by 1 base and J by 3 bases, with 13 bases between the two germline ends. The CDR3 bases are TGTGCCACCAGCAGAGGACTAGAGGGGATCTACGAGCAGTACTTC. Protein sequence: CATSRGLEGIYEQYF.

CDR3 sequence (DNA): TGTGCCAGCAGCGTTAGCGGGGGCCCTCAAGAGACCCAGTACTTC. Translated: CASSVSGGPQETQYF. The rearrangement joins TRBV7-2 to TRBJ2-5, with 9 bases aligning to TRBD2. Germline V gene data show CDR1 as SGHTA and CDR2 as FQGNSA. The CDR3 runs 15 residues. Germline trimming cut 5 bases from V and 2 bases from J; bases unmatched to any gene: 6.

CDR3 amino acids: CASSLRRQDETQYF. The CDR3 DNA sequence: TGTGCCAGCAGCTTACGTCGGCAGGATGAGACCCAGTACTTC. The chain has TRBV7-2 and TRBJ2-5; D unclear. Looked up from germline, CDR1 is SGHTA and CDR2 is FQGNSA. The CDR3 has 14 residues. Trimming cost V 2 bases and J 5 bases, with 12 bases left between them.

The gene calls are TRBV7-9 and TRBJ1-1; 8 nucleotides agree with TRBD1. Germline V gene lookup returns CDR1 SEHNR and CDR2 FQNEAQ (reference sequence). The J segment lost 4 bases and the V segment lost 3 bases, leaving 4 bases of the junction unmatched. This CDR3 contains 14 residues. The CDR3 spells CASSFQGAGTEAFF. The CDR3 nucleotides read TGTGCCAGCAGCTTCCAGGGGGCTGGCACTGAAGCTTTCTTT.

The chain combines TRBV5-8 with TRBJ1-2; 9 bases match TRBD1. There are 15 residues in the CDR3. The germline V gene has CDR1 SGHTS and CDR2 YDEGEE. The trim removed 3 bases at V and 5 bases at J, leaving 8 bases unmatched. CDR3 sequence reads: CASSSLQGARYGYTF. As DNA, the CDR3 is TGTGCCAGCAGCTCGTTACAGGGGGCGAGGTATGGCTACACCTTC.

The rearrangement links TRBV27 to TRBJ2-7, with 8 bases matching TRBD1. The J segment lost 2 bases and the V segment lost 5 bases, leaving 8 bases of the junction unmatched. The CDR3 loop spans 15 amino acids. Germline V gene data show CDR1 as MNHEY and CDR2 as SMNVEV (reference sequence). The CDR3 sequence: CASSPSGQAPYEQYF. In DNA, the CDR3 is TGTGCCAGCAGTCCGTCGGGACAGGCCCCCTACGAGCAGTACTTC.

This chain uses TRBV20-1 with TRBJ1-1, with 7 bases lining up with TRBD1. Per the germline V gene, CDR1 is DFQATT and CDR2 is SNEGSKA (reference sequence). The CDR3 extends over 11 amino acids. CDR3 coding DNA: TGCGTATGGGACAGAACTACTGAAGCTTTCTTT. As protein: CVWDRTTEAFF.

This clone has a handful of counts. The chain combines TRBV19 with TRBJ2-2; TRBD2 agrees at 13 bases. Germline trimming cut 5 bases from V and 8 bases from J; bases unmatched to any gene: 14. CDR3 size: 18 residues. Germline CDR1 LNHDA, CDR2 SQIVND (reference sequence). The CDR3 sequence: CASSRQARTSGSGGELFF. The CDR3 DNA reads TGTGCCAGTAGTCGACAGGCCCGGACTAGCGGGAGCGGAGGGGAGCTGTTTTTT.

V and J are TRBV5-4 and TRBJ1-6; the D gene is possibly TRBD1 (5 bases). Trimming stripped 0 bases from V and 4 bases from J, with 11 bases between. CDR1 is SGHNT and CDR2 is YYREEE in the germline V gene (reference sequence). The CDR3 runs 16 residues. The CDR3 is CASSLAEAGYNSPLHF. The CDR3 region has the DNA TGTGCCAGCAGCTTGGCTGAGGCAGGGTATAATTCACCCCTCCACTTT.

The V gene is TRBV19, the J gene TRBJ1-5; a possible D gene is TRBD1 (5 bases). CDR3 size: 14 residues. V was shortened by 4 bases and J by 2 bases, with 9 bases between the two germline ends. Germline V gives CDR1 LNHDA, CDR2 SQIVND (reference sequence). As DNA, the CDR3 is TGTGCCAGTAGTACCAGGGTGCGCAATCAGCCCCAGCATTTT. It translates to CASSTRVRNQPQHF.